Reported below is one T cell receptor (beta chain). This clonotype occurred many times. It lacks a known antigen. No base-level quality is on record; no much larger clone is a single base apart. Explained via the paper, the treatment or condition label denotes: allogeneic hematopoietic cell transplantation with graft depleted of TCRalphabeta T cells and CD19 B cells. The transplant recipients were children given TCRalphabeta/CD19-depleted allogeneic hematopoietic cell grafts. The library was built by means of PCR. The instrument given in TCRdb is Illumina HiSeq 2500. TCR library preparation used molecular barcoding, with unique molecular identifiers applied to normalize quantification of the TCRbeta repertoire. TCRdb reran the public reads through fastp at Q25 and MiXCR, keeping productive beta chains. CDR3 protein sequences are deduplicated, and each keeps its most common genes and DNA. The sample contains 250,000 to 300,000 distinct CDR3 sequences, 6.5% to 9% of them found a single time. The ten largest clones add up to about 9.3% of the sample.

This sample was taken from a study of T-cell reconstitution after alpha-beta-depleted transplantation in children (dated by TCRdb to 2016 to 2017). In terms of the full investigation: Using TCR repertoire profiling, the study quantitatively followed how T-cell immune reconstitution unfolded in children after TCRalphabeta/CD19-depleted allogeneic hematopoietic cell transplantation. Results and caveats for the whole study, not just this receptor: The high TCRbeta diversity at day 60 in some patients was ascribed to recipient T cells and intrathymic progenitors that had survived conditioning. The apparently early alphabetaT-cell count recovery about two months after transplant was reportedly dependent on only several hundred rapidly expanded clones derived from non-depleted graft cells. The frequencies of hyperexpanded clones fell over the following months, and after one year, T-cell counts and TCRbeta diversity were mostly attributed to newly produced T cells.

The germline V gene (reference sequence) provides CDR1 SEHNR and CDR2 FQNEAQ. A distance of 17 bases separates the germline ends of V and J, which lose 5 bases and 3 bases respectively. The CDR3 has 15 amino acids, counting the end cysteine and phenylalanine. Just the 45-base CDR3 DNA is kept, in frame starting at base 1. The TCR was taken from a female patient between 2 and 15 years old who had a stem cell transplant for Fanconi anemia, so the T cells may come from the graft donor. Here the sequenced sample was peripheral blood, taken 360 days after TCRalphabeta/CD19-depleted stem cell transplant. This sequence uses TRBV7-9 and TRBJ2-7; the D gene cannot be named for sure. The sequenced DNA: TGTGCCAGCAGCGCGGAGTGGCCGCAGAACTACGAGCAGTACTTC. Its product reads: CASSAEWPQNYEQYF.